This TCR beta chain originates from a study of regulatory T cells in long-lasting Graves disease. Overall study context: The study enrolled newly diagnosed Graves' patients on antithyroid drugs under 3 months.

Time point in this sample: newly diagnosed GD, antithyroid drugs for less than 3 months. After RNA was extracted from PBMCs, the TCR library was made from it. According to the study, TCR beta libraries were built with iRepertoire HTBI primers and CDR3-region Arm-PCR. TCRdb called the multiplex PCR reads again in MiXCR, with one record for every CDR3 protein. The sample has 350,000 to 450,000 distinct CDR3 sequences, about 15% seen once; the top ten hold approximately 8%. This clonotype was seen many times. The same data also went into a second study, on T cells in Graves' hyperthyroidism and ophthalmopathy. From that paper: When the TCR CDR3 underwent first-round RT-PCR, the HTBI primer set was used. Most thyroid clonotypes with frequency above 0.001 were detected in blood.

Sequenced here: peripheral blood mononuclear cells (PBMCs), sampled at new diagnosis, from a patient treated with antithyroid drugs. This TCR was sampled from a woman in her forties with Graves disease.

The CDR3 nucleotides are TGTGCCAGCAGCCAGGCGGGGCAGATGAACACTGAAGCTTTCTTT. Protein: CASSQAGQMNTEAFF. The rearrangement links TRBV11-2 to TRBJ1-1, with TRBD1 as a possible D gene (5 bases). Germline loops: CDR1 SGHAT, CDR2 FQNNGV. The V gene lost 5 bases and the J gene lost 0 bases, with 13 bases spanning the gap. The CDR3 runs to 15 residues.